These T cell receptor beta chains were read from a single sample in a study of cytomegalovirus exposure and HLA in healthy donors. Sequenced by immunoSEQ multiplex PCR; TCRdb stores in-frame clones only, minus some. The sample has about 46,000 clones. Specimen: PBMCs. The receptors derive from a woman between 40 and 50 years old in good health and CMV-seronegative. CDR3s include the opening cysteine and the closing phenylalanine or tryptophan. Fields, in order: D gene, V gene, J gene, CDR3 DNA, CDR3 protein. A D gene is named only where the DNA matches it firmly.

D: TRBD1
V: TRBV28
J: TRBJ1-2
DNA: TGTGCCAGCAGACCCCCCGGGACAGGGGACTATGGCTACACCTTC
CDR3: CASRPPGTGDYGYTF

D: TRBD1
V: TRBV6-1
J: TRBJ1-5
DNA: TGTGCCAGCAGTGAATGGACAGGGGATCAGCCCCAGCATTTT
CDR3: CASSEWTGDQPQHF

D: .
V: TRBV6-5
J: TRBJ1-2
DNA: TGTGCCAGCAGTCCATGGGCATCCATAAACTATGGCTACACCTTC
CDR3: CASSPWASINYGYTF

D: TRBD1
V: TRBV19
J: TRBJ1-5
DNA: TGTGCCAGTAGTAGACAGGGGTTGAATCAGCCCCAGCATTTT
CDR3: CASSRQGLNQPQHF

D: .
V: TRBV6-5
J: TRBJ2-5
DNA: TGTGCCAGCAGGGGCAGGGACGGAGGGGAGACCCAGTACTTC
CDR3: CASRGRDGGETQYF

D: TRBD1
V: TRBV28
J: TRBJ2-3
DNA: TGTGCCAGCAGGAAGTACACAGGGGGCTCTAATAGGGATACGCAGTATTTT
CDR3: CASRKYTGGSNRDTQYF

D: TRBD1
V: TRBV2
J: TRBJ2-3
DNA: TGTGCCAGCTTATCCGGGACAGGGGGGACAAATACGCAGTATTTT
CDR3: CASLSGTGGTNTQYF

D: .
V: TRBV11-2
J: TRBJ2-7
DNA: TGTGCCAGCGAGGACGGGAGCTCCTACGAGCAGTACTTC
CDR3: CASEDGSSYEQYF

D: .
V: TRBV19
J: TRBJ1-5
DNA: TGTGCCAGTAGTATGATGGCGGGGTCGGGGCAGCCCCAGCATTTT
CDR3: CASSMMAGSGQPQHF

D: TRBD1
V: TRBV5-1
J: TRBJ2-1
DNA: TGCGCCAGCAGCTTGAGCCCCACAGGGGCTGCGACCGACAATGAGCAGTTCTTC
CDR3: CASSLSPTGAATDNEQFF

D: TRBD1
V: TRBV15
J: TRBJ2-7
DNA: TGTGCCACCAGCAAAGGACAGGGGGGGGCCTACGAGCAGTACTTC
CDR3: CATSKGQGGAYEQYF

D: .
V: TRBV11-2
J: TRBJ1-2
DNA: TGTGCCAGCAGTTCGAACCGGGGGGGAGATGGCTACACCTTC
CDR3: CASSSNRGGDGYTF

D: .
V: TRBV28
J: TRBJ2-7
DNA: TGTGCCAGCGGGCAATATGCTTCCTACGAGCAGTACTTC
CDR3: CASGQYASYEQYF

D: .
V: TRBV25-1
J: TRBJ1-6
DNA: TGTGCCAGCAGAGAGGGTTTGACGACCCTCCACTTT
CDR3: CASREGLTTLHF

D: TRBD2
V: TRBV4-3
J: TRBJ2-7
DNA: TGCGCCAGCAGCCAAGATTACGGGAGGGGGGACGAGCAGTACTTC
CDR3: CASSQDYGRGDEQYF

D: TRBD1
V: TRBV6-5
J: TRBJ2-7
DNA: TGTGCCAGCACCGTCGGACAGGGGCGAGAGCAGTACTTC
CDR3: CASTVGQGREQYF

D: TRBD1
V: TRBV18
J: TRBJ2-7
DNA: TGTGCCAGCTCCGGGGACAGGGGCTCCTACGAGCAGTACTTC
CDR3: CASSGDRGSYEQYF

D: .
V: TRBV18
J: TRBJ2-7
DNA: TGTGCCAGCTCACCACCACAGGGTTCCTACGAGCAGTACTTC
CDR3: CASSPPQGSYEQYF

D: TRBD2
V: TRBV4-3
J: TRBJ2-4
DNA: TGCGCCAGCAGCCAGGGACTAGCGTCGGCCAAAAACATTCAGTACTTC
CDR3: CASSQGLASAKNIQYF

D: .
V: TRBV7-8
J: TRBJ1-1
DNA: TGTGCCAGCAGTTTGACAGGAGACACTGAAGCTTTCTTT
CDR3: CASSLTGDTEAFF

D: .
V: TRBV6-5
J: TRBJ1-1
DNA: TGTGCCAGCAGATACGGTTTGGCGAACACTGAAGCTTTCTTT
CDR3: CASRYGLANTEAFF

D: .
V: TRBV6-5
J: TRBJ1-1
DNA: TGTGCCAGCAGTTACTCGGCGGCTTCGAACACTGAAGCTTTCTTT
CDR3: CASSYSAASNTEAFF

D: TRBD2
V: TRBV7-2
J: TRBJ2-7
DNA: TGTGCCAGCAGCTTATGGGGGGGGTCCTACGAGCAGTACTTC
CDR3: CASSLWGGSYEQYF

D: TRBD2
V: TRBV6-6
J: TRBJ2-1
DNA: TGTGCCAGCAGTGGGACTAGCGAGAGGTACAATGAGCAGTTCTTC
CDR3: CASSGTSERYNEQFF

D: .
V: TRBV9
J: TRBJ1-1
DNA: TGTGCCAGCAGCGTATGGGGGGGTGGGACTGAAGCTTTCTTT
CDR3: CASSVWGGGTEAFF

D: .
V: TRBV7-6
J: TRBJ2-3
DNA: TGTGCCAGCAGCTTAGTAACCAGCGGGACATTGGATACGCAGTATTTT
CDR3: CASSLVTSGTLDTQYF

D: TRBD2
V: TRBV9
J: TRBJ2-5
DNA: TGTGCCAGCAGCGTAGGCGGGACTAGAGGGAGGATCGAGACCCAGTACTTC
CDR3: CASSVGGTRGRIETQYF

D: .
V: TRBV19
J: TRBJ2-7
DNA: TGTGCCAGTAGTATAGGGGTGACTCGGGACGAGCAGTACTTC
CDR3: CASSIGVTRDEQYF

D: TRBD2
V: TRBV7-3
J: TRBJ2-7
DNA: TGTGCCAGCAGCCTTACTAGCGGGAGCGCCTACGAGCAGTACTTC
CDR3: CASSLTSGSAYEQYF

D: .
V: TRBV6-5
J: TRBJ1-1
DNA: TGTGCCAGCTCAGCACCCCCGGGCACTGAAGCTTTCTTT
CDR3: CASSAPPGTEAFF

D: TRBD2
V: TRBV18
J: TRBJ2-7
DNA: TGTGCCAGCTCACCTGTGAGCGGGAGCGCCTACGAGCAGTACTTC
CDR3: CASSPVSGSAYEQYF

D: .
V: TRBV28
J: TRBJ2-1
DNA: TGTGCCAGCAGTTCCCGAGGAGGGGTAAGAAATGAGCAGTTCTTC
CDR3: CASSSRGGVRNEQFF

D: .
V: TRBV27
J: TRBJ2-7
DNA: TGTGCCAGCAGTTTGGCGAGGAGCTCCTACGAGCAGTACTTC
CDR3: CASSLARSSYEQYF

D: TRBD2
V: TRBV27
J: TRBJ2-1
DNA: TGTGCTGCGGGAGGCAATGAGCAGTTCTTC
CDR3: CAAGGNEQFF

D: TRBD1
V: TRBV28
J: TRBJ2-7
DNA: TGTGCCAGCAGTTTGGCCGGGACAGGGGGCCGGGAGCAGTACTTC
CDR3: CASSLAGTGGREQYF

D: .
V: TRBV4-3
J: TRBJ2-7
DNA: TGCGCCAGCCGAGAGAGGGAGGATTATCCCTACGAGCAGTACTTC
CDR3: CASREREDYPYEQYF

D: TRBD1
V: TRBV7-9
J: TRBJ1-2
DNA: TGTGCCAGCAGCTCGGGACAGGGGGTGATCTATGGCTACACCTTC
CDR3: CASSSGQGVIYGYTF

D: TRBD1
V: TRBV7-2
J: TRBJ1-1
DNA: TGTGCCAGCAGCTTACGGACAGGGAACACTGAAGCTTTCTTT
CDR3: CASSLRTGNTEAFF

D: TRBD1
V: TRBV9
J: TRBJ1-2
DNA: TGTGCCAGCAGCCTCGGGACAGCGTATAACTATGGCTACACCTTC
CDR3: CASSLGTAYNYGYTF

D: TRBD1
V: TRBV29-1
J: TRBJ1-1
DNA: TGCAGCGTTGGACCCGGGACAGGGATCACTGAAGCTTTCTTT
CDR3: CSVGPGTGITEAFF

D: TRBD2
V: TRBV4-2
J: TRBJ2-2
DNA: TGTGCCAGCAGCCCAAGGAAGCGGGAGAACACCGGGGAGCTGTTTTTT
CDR3: CASSPRKRENTGELFF

D: .
V: TRBV20-1
J: TRBJ1-1
DNA: TGCAGTGGGAGGGCGAACACTGAAGCTTTCTTT
CDR3: CSGRANTEAFF

D: .
V: TRBV1
J: TRBJ2-5
DNA: TGCACCAGCAGCTATATGGCCGTTACAGACGCCCAAGAGACCCAGTACTTC
CDR3: CTSSYMAVTDAQETQYF